This TCR beta chain is from a study of neurological immune-mediated disorders. Study results and limitations: Falling below healthy controls, multiple sclerosis showed the least TCR clonal expansion, while HTLV-1-associated myelopathy showed the most. Private repertoires in all groups were suggested by the finding that expanded clones across subjects shared no CDR3 amino acid sequences.

The authors made cDNA by 5'RACE with 10-nucleotide random UMIs. TCRdb reprocessed the 5' RACE reads with MiXCR, giving one entry per CDR3 protein. The data show 70,000 to 95,000 distinct CDR3 sequences, around 13% seen once. This clonotype was seen repeatedly, ten times or more. Its antigen is unidentified. Per germline, CDR1 MNHEY and CDR2 SVGAGI. This CDR3 contains 17 residues. V was shortened by 2 bases and J by 3 bases, with 20 bases between the two germline ends. Time point indicated: longitudinal time-point 2. Stored at -80 C, 2 million PBMCs were the source of the unsorted libraries. The clonotype originates from a female donor with HTLV-1-associated myelopathy (HAM/TSP). Sequenced material: PBMCs. This rearrangement joins TRBV6-5 to TRBJ2-7, with TRBD1 as a possible D gene (6 bases). In DNA, the CDR3 is TGTGCCAGCAGTTACGGCGGTGGGACATCGCCCTACTACGAGCAGTACTTC. This codes for CASSYGGGTSPYYEQYF.